These 6 T cell receptor beta chains originate from one sample sequenced in a study of cytomegalovirus exposure and HLA in healthy donors. The PCR made use of 60 Vbeta and 13 Jbeta primers. Assay used: immunoSEQ multiplex PCR; TCRdb lists only in-frame clones, some missing. The table records 200,000 or so clones, more than 70% of them present only once. Material: PBMCs. These receptor sequences come from a boy younger than 18 in good health and CMV-seronegative.

V and J are TRBV9 and TRBJ1-6; 7 nucleotides align to TRBD1. Losses at the gene ends were 3 bases for V and 6 bases for J; bases not matched to a gene: 6. Looked up from germline, CDR1 is SGDLS and CDR2 is YYNGEE. The CDR3 runs to 15 residues. DNA of the CDR3: TGTGCCAGCAGCGAAGGGACAGTGGGTAATTCACCCCTCCACTTT. Translated, it gives CASSEGTVGNSPLHF.

The rearrangement uses TRBV27 and TRBJ2-7, with 9 bases matching TRBD1. Germline lookup yields CDR1 MNHEY and CDR2 SMNVEV (reference sequence). There are 12 residues in the CDR3. V lost 10 bases, J lost 5 bases, and 6 bases stayed unmatched. The CDR3 loop reads CAIRDRVHEQYF. The CDR3, as DNA: TGTGCCATCCGGGACAGGGTCCACGAGCAGTACTTC.

This rearrangement joins TRBV5-6 to TRBJ2-6; D may be TRBD2 (6 bases). CDR1 and CDR2 from the germline V gene are SGHDT and YYEEEE. The V and J ends lost 5 bases and 0 bases respectively, with 12 bases between them. This CDR3 spans 16 amino acids. CDR3 sequence reads: CASSPEGNSGANVLTF. CDR3 DNA: TGTGCCAGCAGTCCGGAGGGGAACTCTGGGGCCAACGTCCTGACTTTC.

V is TRBV4-3 and J is TRBJ2-7; 10 bases are a match to TRBD1. CDR1 and CDR2 (germline): LGHNA, YSLEER. V trimming: 0 bases; J trimming: 6 bases; junction bases outside the gene matches: 11. CDR3 length: 17 amino acids. The CDR3 here is CASSQDQLGDRGFEQYF. DNA of the CDR3: TGCGCCAGCAGCCAAGATCAACTCGGGGACAGGGGTTTCGAGCAGTACTTC.

J is TRBJ2-7 and V is TRBV27, with D perhaps TRBD1 (6 bases). The V and J ends lost 6 bases and 6 bases respectively, with 18 bases between them. The CDR3 covers 14 residues. In germline, CDR1 is MNHEY, CDR2 SMNVEV (reference sequence). The CDR3 DNA follows: TGTGCCAGCAGATTGGGGGCTCTACGGTCCGAGCAGTACTTC. The encoded protein is CASRLGALRSEQYF.

V is TRBV7-9 and J is TRBJ2-3; no reliable D call. Germline CDR1 is SEHNR and CDR2 is FQNEAQ (reference sequence). V was clipped by 2 bases and J by 0 bases, with 12 bases between them. This CDR3 contains 16 residues. DNA of the CDR3: TGTGCCAGCAGCTTAACTGCGGTCGGTAGCACAGATACGCAGTATTTT. It translates to CASSLTAVGSTDTQYF. The full variable domain, its missing parts supplied by reference TRBV7-9 and TRBJ2-3, is DTGVSQNPRHKITKRGQNVTFRCDPISEHNRLYWYRQTLGQGPEFLTYFQNEAQLEKSRLLSDRFSAERPKGSFSTLEIQRTEQGDSAMYLCASSLTAVGSTDTQYFGPGTRLTVL.